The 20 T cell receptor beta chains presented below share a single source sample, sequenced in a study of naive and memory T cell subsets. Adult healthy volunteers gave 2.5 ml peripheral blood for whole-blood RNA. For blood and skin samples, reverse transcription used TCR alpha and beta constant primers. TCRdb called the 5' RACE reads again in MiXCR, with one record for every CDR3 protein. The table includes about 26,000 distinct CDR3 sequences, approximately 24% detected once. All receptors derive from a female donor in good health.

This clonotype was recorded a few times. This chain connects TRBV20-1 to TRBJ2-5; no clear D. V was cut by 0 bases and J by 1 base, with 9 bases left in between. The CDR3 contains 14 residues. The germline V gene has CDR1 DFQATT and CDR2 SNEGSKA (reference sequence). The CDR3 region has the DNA TGCAGTGCTAGAGATGGTCACAGCCAAGAGACCCAGTACTTC. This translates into CSARDGHSQETQYF.

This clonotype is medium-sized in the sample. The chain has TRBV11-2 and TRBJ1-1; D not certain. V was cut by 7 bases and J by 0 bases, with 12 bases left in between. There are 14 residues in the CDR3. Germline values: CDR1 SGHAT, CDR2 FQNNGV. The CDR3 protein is CASTESSMNTEAFF. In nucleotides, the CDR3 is TGTGCCAGCACTGAGTCCAGCATGAACACTGAAGCTTTCTTT. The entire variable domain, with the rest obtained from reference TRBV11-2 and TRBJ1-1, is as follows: EAGVAQSPRYKIIEKRQSVAFWCNPISGHATLYWYQQILGQGPKLLIQFQNNGVVDDSQLPKDRFSAERLKGVDSTLKIQPAKLEDSAVYLCASTESSMNTEAFFGQGTRLTVV.

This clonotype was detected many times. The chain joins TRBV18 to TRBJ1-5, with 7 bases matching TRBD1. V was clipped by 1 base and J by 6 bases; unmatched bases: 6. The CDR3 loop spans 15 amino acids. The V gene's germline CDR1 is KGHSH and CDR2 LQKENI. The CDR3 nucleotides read TGTGCCAGCTCACCACGGTCAGGGGGGGTTCAGCCCCAGCATTTT. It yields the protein CASSPRSGGVQPQHF.

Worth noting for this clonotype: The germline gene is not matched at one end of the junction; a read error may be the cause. The CDR3 is CASSLRWNF. Here the CDR3 DNA reads TGTGCCAGCAGCTTGAGGTGGAACTTC. The chain uses TRBV11-2 and TRBJ2-5; no clear D gene. Germline V lookup: CDR1 SGHAT, CDR2 FQNNGV. CDR3 size: 9 residues. Full variable domain (outside the CDR3, taken from reference TRBV11-2 and TRBJ2-5): EAGVAQSPRYKIIEKRQSVAFWCNPISGHATLYWYQQILGQGPKLLIQFQNNGVVDDSQLPKDRFSAERLKGVDSTLKIQPAKLEDSAVYLCASSLRWNFGPGTRLLVL.

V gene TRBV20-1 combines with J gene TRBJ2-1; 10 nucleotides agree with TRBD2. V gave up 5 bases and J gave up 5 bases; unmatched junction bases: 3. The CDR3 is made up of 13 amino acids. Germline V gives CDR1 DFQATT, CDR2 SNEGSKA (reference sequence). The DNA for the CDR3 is TGCAGTGCTCTTAGCGGGAGGCACAATGAGCAGTTCTTC. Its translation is CSALSGRHNEQFF.

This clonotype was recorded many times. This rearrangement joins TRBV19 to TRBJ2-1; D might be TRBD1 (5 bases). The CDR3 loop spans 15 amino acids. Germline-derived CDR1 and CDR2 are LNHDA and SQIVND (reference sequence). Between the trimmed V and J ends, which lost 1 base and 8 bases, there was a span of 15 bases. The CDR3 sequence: CASSIVSQESDEQFF. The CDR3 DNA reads TGTGCCAGTAGTATAGTCTCACAGGAGTCCGATGAGCAGTTCTTC.

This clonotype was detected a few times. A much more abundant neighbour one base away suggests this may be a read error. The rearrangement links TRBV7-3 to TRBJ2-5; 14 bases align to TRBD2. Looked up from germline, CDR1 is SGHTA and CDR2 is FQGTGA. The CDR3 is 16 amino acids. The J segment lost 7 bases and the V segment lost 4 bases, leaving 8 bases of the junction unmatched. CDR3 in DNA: TGTGCCAGCAGCTCGGGACTAGCGGGGGCCCGGGGGACCCAGTACTTC. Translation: CASSSGLAGARGTQYF.

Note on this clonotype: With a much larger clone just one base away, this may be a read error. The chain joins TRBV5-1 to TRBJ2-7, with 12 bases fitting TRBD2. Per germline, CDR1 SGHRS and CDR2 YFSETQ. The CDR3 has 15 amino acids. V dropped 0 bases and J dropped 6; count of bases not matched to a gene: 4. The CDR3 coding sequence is TGCGCCAGCAGCTTGGTTACTAGCGGGGGGTCCGAGCAGTACTTC. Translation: CASSLVTSGGSEQYF.

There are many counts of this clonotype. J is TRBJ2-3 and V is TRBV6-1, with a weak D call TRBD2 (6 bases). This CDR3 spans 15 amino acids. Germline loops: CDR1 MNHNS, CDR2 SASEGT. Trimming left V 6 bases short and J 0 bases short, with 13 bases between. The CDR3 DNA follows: TGTGCCAGCAGCTCGGCGGGGTTTAGCACAGATACGCAGTATTTT. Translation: CASSSAGFSTDTQYF.

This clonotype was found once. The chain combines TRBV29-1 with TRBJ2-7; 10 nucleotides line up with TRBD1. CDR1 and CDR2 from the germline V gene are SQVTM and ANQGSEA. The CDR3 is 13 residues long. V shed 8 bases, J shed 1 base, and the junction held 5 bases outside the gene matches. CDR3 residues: CSIWDRGSYEQYF. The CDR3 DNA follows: TGCAGCATTTGGGACAGGGGATCCTACGAGCAGTACTTC.

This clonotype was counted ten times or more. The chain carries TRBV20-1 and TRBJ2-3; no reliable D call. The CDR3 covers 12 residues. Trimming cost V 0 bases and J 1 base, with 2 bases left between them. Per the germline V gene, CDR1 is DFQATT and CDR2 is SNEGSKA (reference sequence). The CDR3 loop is CSARDGTDTQYF. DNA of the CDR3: TGCAGTGCTAGAGATGGCACAGATACGCAGTATTTT.

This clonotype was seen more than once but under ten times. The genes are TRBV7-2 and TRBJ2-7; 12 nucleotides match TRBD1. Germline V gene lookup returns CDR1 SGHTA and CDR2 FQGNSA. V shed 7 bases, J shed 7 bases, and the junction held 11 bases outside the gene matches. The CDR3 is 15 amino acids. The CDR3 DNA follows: TGTGCCAGCAACACATTGGGACAGGGGGCGCGGGAGCAGTACTTC. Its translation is CASNTLGQGAREQYF.

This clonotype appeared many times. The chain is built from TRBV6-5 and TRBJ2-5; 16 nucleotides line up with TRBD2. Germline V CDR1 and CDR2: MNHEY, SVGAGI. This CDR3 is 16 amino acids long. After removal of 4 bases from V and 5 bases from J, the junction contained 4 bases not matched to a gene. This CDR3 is CASSLGLAGGLETQYF. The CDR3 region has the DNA TGTGCCAGCAGTTTGGGACTAGCGGGGGGGCTGGAGACCCAGTACTTC.

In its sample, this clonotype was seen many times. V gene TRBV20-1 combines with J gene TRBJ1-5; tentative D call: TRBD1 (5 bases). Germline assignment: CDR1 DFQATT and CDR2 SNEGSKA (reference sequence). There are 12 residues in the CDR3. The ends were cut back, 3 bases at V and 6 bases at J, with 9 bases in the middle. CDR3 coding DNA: TGCAGTGCTAGCCAGGGAAGTCAGCCCCAGCATTTT. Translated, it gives CSASQGSQPQHF.

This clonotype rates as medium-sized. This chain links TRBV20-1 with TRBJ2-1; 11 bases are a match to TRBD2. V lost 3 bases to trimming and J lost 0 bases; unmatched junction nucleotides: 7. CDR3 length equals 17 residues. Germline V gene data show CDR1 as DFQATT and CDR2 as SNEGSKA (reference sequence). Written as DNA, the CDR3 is TGCAGTGCTAGTATCCTAGCGGGGGGAAGCTCCTACAATGAGCAGTTCTTC. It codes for CSASILAGGSSYNEQFF.

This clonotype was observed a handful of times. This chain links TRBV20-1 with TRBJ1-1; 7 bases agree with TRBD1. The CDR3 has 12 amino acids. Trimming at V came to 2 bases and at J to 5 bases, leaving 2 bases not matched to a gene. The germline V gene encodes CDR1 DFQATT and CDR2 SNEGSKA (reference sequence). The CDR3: CSARQGGTEAFF. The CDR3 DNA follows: TGCAGTGCTAGACAGGGGGGAACTGAAGCTTTCTTT.

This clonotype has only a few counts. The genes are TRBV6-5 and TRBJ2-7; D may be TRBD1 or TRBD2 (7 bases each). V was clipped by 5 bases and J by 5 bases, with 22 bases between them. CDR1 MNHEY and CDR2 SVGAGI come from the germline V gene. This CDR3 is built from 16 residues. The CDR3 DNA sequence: TGTGCCAGCAGTCCTCGGGCAGGGGGGGTCTTGCACGAGCAGTACTTC. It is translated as CASSPRAGGVLHEQYF.

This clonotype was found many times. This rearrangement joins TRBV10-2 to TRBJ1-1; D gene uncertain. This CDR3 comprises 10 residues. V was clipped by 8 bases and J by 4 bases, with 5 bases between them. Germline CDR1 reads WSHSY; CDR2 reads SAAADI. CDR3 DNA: TGCGCCAGCGGCGGCACTGAAGCTTTCTTT. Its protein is CASGGTEAFF.

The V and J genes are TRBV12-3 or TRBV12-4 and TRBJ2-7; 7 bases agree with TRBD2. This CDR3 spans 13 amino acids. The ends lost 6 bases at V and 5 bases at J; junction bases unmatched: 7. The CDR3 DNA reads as TGTGCCAGCAGGGGGAGGGGAACCCACGAGCAGTACTTC. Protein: CASRGRGTHEQYF.

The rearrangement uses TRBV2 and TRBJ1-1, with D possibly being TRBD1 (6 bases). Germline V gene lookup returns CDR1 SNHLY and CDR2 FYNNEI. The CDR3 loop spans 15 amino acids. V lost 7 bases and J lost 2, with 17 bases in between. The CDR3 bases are TGTGCCAGCACTCATTATCTGGGGGGCAACACTGAAGCTTTCTTT. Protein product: CASTHYLGGNTEAFF.